This TCR beta chain emerged from a study of PD-1 blockade in classical Hodgkin lymphoma. Turning to the study itself: On a schedule of every 2 weeks, patients received nivolumab 3 mg/kg intravenously. Study findings and constraints: Exclusion was the outcome for patients who began nivolumab under 1 year after ASCT. Whatever underlies the repertoire differences (possibly disease activity or prior therapy) remains undefined.

Relapse was seen in all patients after autologous stem cell transplantation, and brentuximab vedotin exposure was variable. Notes on this clone: Its antigen is unknown.

The repertoire was sequenced with immunoSEQ multiplex PCR; TCRdb's copy has only in-frame clones and lacks some. The table shows tens of thousands of clones, with roughly nine tenths occurring only once. Trimming stripped 5 bases from V and 6 bases from J, with 18 bases between. CDR3 length equals 15 residues. In germline, CDR1 is SGHVS, CDR2 FQNEAQ. The sequence was obtained from a human donor with classical Hodgkin lymphoma. This material consisted of peripheral blood mononuclear cells (PBMCs), taken at baseline. The gene calls are TRBV7-8 and TRBJ2-3, with D possibly being TRBD2 (5 bases). Here the CDR3 DNA reads TGTGCCAGCAGCGATCGGGGAACCCTGTGGGATACGCAGTATTTT. It is translated as CASSDRGTLWDTQYF. Full variable domain (outside the CDR3, taken from reference TRBV7-8 and TRBJ2-3): GAGVSQSPRYKVAKRGQDVALRCDPISGHVSLFWYQQALGQGPEFLTYFQNEAQLDKSGLPSDRFFAERPEGSVSTLKIQRTQQEDSAVYLCASSDRGTLWDTQYFGPGTRLTVL.